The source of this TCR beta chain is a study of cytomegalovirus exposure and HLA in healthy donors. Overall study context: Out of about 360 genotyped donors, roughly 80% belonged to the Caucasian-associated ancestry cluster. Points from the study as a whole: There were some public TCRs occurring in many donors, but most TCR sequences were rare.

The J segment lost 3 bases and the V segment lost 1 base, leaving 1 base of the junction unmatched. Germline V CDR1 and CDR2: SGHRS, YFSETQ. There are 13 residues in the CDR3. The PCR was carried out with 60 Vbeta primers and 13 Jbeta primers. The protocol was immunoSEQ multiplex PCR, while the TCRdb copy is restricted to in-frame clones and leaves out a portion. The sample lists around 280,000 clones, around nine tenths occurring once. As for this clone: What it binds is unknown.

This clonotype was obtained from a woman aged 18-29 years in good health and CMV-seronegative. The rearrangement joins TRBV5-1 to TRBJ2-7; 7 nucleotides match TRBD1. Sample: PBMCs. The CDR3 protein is CASSLTGVYEQYF. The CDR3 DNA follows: TGCGCCAGCAGCTTGACAGGGGTCTACGAGCAGTACTTC.